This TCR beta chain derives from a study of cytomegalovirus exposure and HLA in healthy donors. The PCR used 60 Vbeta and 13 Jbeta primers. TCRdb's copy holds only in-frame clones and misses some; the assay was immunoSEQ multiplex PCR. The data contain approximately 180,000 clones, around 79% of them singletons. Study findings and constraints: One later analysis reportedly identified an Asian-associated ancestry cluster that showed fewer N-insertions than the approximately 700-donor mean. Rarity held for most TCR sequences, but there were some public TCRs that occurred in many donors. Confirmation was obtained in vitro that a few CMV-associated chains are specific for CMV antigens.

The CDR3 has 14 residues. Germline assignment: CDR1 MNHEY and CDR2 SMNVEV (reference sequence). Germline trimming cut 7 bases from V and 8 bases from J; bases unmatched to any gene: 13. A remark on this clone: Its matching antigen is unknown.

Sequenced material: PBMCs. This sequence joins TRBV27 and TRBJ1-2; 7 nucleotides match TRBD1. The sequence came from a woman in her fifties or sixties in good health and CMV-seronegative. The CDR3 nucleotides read TGTGCCAGCACCTCGGGACAGCTTCTAGGGGGCTACACCTTC. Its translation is CASTSGQLLGGYTF.